A single T cell receptor beta chain is shown here with its context. Per the original methods: Cell counts per sample came from amplifying reference gene primers. The table came from immunoSEQ multiplex PCR; TCRdb's copy has only in-frame clones and leaves some out. V, J and clone size derive from that table, while D and trimming were established from the DNA sequence. The sample has almost 100,000 clones, approximately 86% seen once. This specimen comes from a study of blood T cell repertoires in COVID-19. Overall study: In each case, the material was cDNA or gDNA derived from T cells, B-cell-depleted T cells, or PBMCs.

This CDR3 spans 12 amino acids. V gave up 4 bases and J gave up 10 bases, with 13 bases separating them. Germline loops: CDR1 SGHTA, CDR2 FQGNSA. This chain joins TRBV7-2 and TRBJ1-1; maybe TRBD1 (6 bases). Sequenced material: peripheral blood. The receptor was derived from a man aged 45 to 65 with acute or convalescent COVID-19. This CDR3 reads CASSSFTGIAFF. Here the CDR3 DNA reads TGTGCCAGCAGCTCCTTCACAGGGATAGCTTTCTTT.